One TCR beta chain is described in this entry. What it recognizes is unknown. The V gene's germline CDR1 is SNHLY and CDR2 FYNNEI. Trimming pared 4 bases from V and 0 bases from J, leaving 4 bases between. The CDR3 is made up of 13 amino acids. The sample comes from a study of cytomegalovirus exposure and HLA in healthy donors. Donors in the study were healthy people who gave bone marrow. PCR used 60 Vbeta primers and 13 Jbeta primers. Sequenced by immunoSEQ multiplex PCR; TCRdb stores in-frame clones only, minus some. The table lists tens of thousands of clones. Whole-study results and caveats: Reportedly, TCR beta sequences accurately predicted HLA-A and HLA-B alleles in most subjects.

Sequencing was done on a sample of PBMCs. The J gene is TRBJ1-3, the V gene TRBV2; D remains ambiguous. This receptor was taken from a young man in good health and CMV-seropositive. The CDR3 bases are TGTGCCAGCAGTGTCGGCTCTGGAAACACCATATATTTT. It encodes CASSVGSGNTIYF.